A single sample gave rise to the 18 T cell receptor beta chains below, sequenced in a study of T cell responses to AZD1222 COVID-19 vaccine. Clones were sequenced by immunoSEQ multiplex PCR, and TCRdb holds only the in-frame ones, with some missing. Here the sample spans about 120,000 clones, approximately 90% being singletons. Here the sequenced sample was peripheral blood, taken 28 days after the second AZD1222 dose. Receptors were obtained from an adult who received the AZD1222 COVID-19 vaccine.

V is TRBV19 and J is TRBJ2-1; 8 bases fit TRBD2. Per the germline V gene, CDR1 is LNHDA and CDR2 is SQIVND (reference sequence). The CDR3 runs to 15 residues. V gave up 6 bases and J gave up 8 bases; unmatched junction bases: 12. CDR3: CASSVLSGSGDEQFF. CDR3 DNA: TGTGCCAGTAGCGTTTTGAGCGGGAGTGGGGATGAGCAGTTCTTC.

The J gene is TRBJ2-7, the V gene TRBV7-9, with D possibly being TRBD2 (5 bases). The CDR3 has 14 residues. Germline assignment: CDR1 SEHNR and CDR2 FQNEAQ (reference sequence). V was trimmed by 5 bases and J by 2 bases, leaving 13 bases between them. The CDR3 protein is CASSREAKPYEQYF. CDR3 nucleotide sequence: TGTGCCAGCAGCCGGGAAGCAAAACCCTACGAGCAGTACTTC.

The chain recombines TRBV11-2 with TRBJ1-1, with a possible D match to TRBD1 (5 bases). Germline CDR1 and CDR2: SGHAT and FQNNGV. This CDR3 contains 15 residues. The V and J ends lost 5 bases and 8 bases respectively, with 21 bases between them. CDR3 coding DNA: TGTGCCAGCAGCCCAGATGGACACCGTATACAGGAAGCTTTCTTT. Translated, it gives CASSPDGHRIQEAFF.

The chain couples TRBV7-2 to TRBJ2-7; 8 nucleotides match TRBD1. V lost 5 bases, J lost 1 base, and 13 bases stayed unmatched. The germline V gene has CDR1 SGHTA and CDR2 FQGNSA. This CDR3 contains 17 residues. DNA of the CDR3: TGTGCCAGCAGCCCATACTATCGGGACAGGCGGTCCTACGAGCAGTACTTC. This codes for CASSPYYRDRRSYEQYF.

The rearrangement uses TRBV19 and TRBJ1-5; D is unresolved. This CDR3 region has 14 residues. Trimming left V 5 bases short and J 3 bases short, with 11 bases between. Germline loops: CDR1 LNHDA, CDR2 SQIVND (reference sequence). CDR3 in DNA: TGTGCCAGTAGTTTATGGGCGGACAATCAGCCCCAGCATTTT. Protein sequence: CASSLWADNQPQHF.

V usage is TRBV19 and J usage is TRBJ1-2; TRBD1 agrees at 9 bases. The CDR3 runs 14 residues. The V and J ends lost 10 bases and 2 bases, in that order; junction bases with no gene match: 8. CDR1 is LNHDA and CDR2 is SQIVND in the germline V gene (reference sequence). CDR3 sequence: CATAITGGNYGYTF. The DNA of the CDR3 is TGTGCCACCGCGATAACAGGGGGCAACTATGGCTACACCTTC.

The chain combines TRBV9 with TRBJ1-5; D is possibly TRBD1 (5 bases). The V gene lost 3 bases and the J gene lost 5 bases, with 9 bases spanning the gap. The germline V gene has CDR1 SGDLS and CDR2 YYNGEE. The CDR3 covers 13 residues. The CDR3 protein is CASSETGYQPQHF. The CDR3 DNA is TGTGCCAGCAGCGAAACAGGTTATCAGCCCCAGCATTTT.

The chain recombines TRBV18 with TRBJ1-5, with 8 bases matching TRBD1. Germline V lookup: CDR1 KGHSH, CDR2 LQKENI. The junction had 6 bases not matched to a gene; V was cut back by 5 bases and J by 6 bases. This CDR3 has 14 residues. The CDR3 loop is CASSTQGVGQPQHF. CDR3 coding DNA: TGTGCCAGCTCAACACAGGGGGTCGGTCAGCCCCAGCATTTT.

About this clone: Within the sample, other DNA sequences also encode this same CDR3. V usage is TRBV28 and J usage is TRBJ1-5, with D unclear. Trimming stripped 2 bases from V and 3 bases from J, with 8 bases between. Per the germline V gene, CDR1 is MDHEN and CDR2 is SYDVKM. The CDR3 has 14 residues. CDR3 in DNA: TGTGCCAGCAGTTTAAGAGGTAACAATCAGCCCCAGCATTTT. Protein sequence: CASSLRGNNQPQHF. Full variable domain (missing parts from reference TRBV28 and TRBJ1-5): DVKVTQSSRYLVKRTGEKVFLECVQDMDHENMFWYRQDPGLGLRLIYFSYDVKMKEKGDIPEGYSVSREKKERFSLILESASTNQTSMYLCASSLRGNNQPQHFGDGTRLSIL.

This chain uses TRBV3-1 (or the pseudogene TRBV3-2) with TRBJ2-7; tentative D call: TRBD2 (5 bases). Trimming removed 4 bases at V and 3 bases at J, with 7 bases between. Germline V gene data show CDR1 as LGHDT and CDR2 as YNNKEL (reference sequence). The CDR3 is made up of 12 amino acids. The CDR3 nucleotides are TGTGCCAGCAGCCTCGGGGTCTACGAGCAGTACTTC. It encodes CASSLGVYEQYF.

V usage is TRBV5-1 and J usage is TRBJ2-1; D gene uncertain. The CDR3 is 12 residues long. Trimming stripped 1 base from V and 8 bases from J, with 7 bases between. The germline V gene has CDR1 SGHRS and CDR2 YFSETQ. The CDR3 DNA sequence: TGCGCCAGCAGCTTGATGTTTGATGAGCAGTTCTTC. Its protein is CASSLMFDEQFF.

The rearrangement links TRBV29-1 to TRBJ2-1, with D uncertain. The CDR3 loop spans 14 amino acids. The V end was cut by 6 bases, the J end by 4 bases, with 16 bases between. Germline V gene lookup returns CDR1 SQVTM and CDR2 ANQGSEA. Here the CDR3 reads CSVWIVEVYNEQFF. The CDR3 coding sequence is TGCAGCGTGTGGATAGTCGAGGTATACAATGAGCAGTTCTTC.

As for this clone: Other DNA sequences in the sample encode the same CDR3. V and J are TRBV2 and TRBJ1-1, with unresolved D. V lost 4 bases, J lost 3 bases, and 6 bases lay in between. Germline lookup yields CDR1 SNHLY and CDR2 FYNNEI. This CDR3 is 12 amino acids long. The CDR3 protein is CASSGGYTEAFF. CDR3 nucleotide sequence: TGTGCCAGCAGTGGGGGATACACTGAAGCTTTCTTT.

The CDR3: CAWNPDRFQETQYF. The DNA of the CDR3 is TGTGCCTGGAACCCGGACAGGTTTCAAGAGACCCAGTACTTC. The chain employs TRBV30 and TRBJ2-5; TRBD1 matches at 7 bases. J gave up 2 bases and V 4 bases, and 7 bases lay outside the gene matches. Germline V gene lookup returns CDR1 GTSNPN and CDR2 SVGIG (reference sequence). CDR3 length equals 14 residues.

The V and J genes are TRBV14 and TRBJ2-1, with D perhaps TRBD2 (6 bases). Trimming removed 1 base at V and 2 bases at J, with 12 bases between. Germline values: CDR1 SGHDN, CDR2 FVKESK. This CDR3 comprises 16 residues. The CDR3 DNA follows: TGTGCCAGCAGCCAAGCGGCGGGGCAGACCTACAATGAGCAGTTCTTC. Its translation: CASSQAAGQTYNEQFF.

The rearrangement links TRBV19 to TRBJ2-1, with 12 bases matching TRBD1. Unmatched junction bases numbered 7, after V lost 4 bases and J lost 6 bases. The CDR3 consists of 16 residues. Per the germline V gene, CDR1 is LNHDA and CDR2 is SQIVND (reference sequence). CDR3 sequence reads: CASSTPGQGAGNEQFF. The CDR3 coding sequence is TGTGCCAGTAGTACGCCGGGACAGGGGGCTGGCAATGAGCAGTTCTTC.

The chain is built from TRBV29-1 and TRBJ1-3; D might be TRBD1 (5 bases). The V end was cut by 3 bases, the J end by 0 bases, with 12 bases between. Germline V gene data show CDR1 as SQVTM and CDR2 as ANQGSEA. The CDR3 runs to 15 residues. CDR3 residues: CSVEHRSFSGNTIYF. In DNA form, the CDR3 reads TGCAGCGTTGAGCACAGGAGTTTCTCTGGAAACACCATATATTTT.

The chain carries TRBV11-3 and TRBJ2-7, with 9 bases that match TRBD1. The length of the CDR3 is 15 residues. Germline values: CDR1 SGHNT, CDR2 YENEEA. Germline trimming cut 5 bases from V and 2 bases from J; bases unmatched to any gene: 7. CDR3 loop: CASSPRTGEAYEQYF. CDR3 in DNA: TGTGCCAGCAGCCCCCGGACAGGGGAGGCCTACGAGCAGTACTTC.